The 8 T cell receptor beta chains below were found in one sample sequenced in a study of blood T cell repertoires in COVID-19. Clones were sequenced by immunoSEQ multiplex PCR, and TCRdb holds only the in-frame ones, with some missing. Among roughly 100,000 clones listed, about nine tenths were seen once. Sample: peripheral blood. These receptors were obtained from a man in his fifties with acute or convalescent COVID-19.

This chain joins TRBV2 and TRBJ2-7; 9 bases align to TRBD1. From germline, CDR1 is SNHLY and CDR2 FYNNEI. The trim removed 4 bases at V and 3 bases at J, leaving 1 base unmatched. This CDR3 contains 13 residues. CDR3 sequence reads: CASSGGQGYEQYF. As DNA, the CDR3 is TGTGCCAGCAGTGGGGGACAGGGCTACGAGCAGTACTTC.

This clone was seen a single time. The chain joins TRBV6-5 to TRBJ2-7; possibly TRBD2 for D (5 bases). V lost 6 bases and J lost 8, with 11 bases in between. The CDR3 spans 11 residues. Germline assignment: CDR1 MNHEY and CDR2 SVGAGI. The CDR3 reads CASSPGEKQYF. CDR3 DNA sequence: TGTGCCAGCAGCCCCGGGGAAAAGCAGTACTTC.

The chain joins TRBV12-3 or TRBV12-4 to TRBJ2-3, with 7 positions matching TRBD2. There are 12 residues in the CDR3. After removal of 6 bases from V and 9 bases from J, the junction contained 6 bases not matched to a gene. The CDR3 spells CASRAYSGTQYF. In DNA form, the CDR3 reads TGTGCCAGCAGGGCATATAGCGGGACGCAGTATTTT.

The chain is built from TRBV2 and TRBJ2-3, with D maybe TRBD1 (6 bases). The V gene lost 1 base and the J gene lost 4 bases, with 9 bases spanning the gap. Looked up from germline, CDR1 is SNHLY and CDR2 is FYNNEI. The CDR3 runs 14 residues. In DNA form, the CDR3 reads TGTGCCAGCAGTGAAGACAGGGCCTCAGATACGCAGTATTTT. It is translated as CASSEDRASDTQYF.

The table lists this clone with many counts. CDR3 region: CASEGTGAGETQYF. In DNA, the CDR3 is TGCGCCAGCGAAGGAACAGGGGCGGGGGAGACCCAGTACTTC. The chain combines TRBV5-1 with TRBJ2-5; possible D gene TRBD1, 7 bases. The CDR3 consists of 14 residues. Germline V gene sequence: CDR1 SGHRS, CDR2 YFSETQ. Trimming cost V 7 bases and J 5 bases, with 18 bases left between them.

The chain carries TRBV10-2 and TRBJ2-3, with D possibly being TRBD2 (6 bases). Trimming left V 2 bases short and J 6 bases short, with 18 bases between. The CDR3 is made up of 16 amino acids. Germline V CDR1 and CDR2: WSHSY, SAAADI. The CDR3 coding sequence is TGCGCCAGCAGTGAGCCCACTAGCACAGGAAGGGATACGCAGTATTTT. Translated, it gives CASSEPTSTGRDTQYF.

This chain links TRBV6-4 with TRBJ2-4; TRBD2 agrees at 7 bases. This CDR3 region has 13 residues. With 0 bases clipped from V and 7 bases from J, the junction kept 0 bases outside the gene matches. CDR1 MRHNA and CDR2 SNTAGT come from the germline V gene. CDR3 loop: CASSDSSGNIQYF. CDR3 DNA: TGTGCCAGCAGTGACTCTAGCGGGAACATTCAGTACTTC.

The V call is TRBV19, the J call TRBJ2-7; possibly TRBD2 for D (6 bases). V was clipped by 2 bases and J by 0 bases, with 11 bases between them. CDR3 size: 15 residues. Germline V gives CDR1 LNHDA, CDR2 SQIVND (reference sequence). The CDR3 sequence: CASSISGAGSYEQYF. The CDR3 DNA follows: TGTGCCAGTAGTATATCGGGAGCGGGCTCCTACGAGCAGTACTTC.